These 21 T cell receptor beta chains were all obtained from the same sample, sequenced in a study of T cells in Graves' hyperthyroidism and ophthalmopathy. The TCR beta CDR3 regions underwent amplification using RNA transcripts as the source. The TCR CDR3 was amplified in a first-round RT-PCR using the HTBI primer set. TCRdb used MiXCR to reprocess the multiplex PCR reads, holding one entry per CDR3 protein. This sample has 390,000 or so distinct CDR3 sequences, with approximately 14% found just once. The specimen sequenced was blood. These receptors all stem from a man younger than 35 with Graves' ophthalmopathy.

A remark on this clonotype: This may be a read error, as it is one base from a much larger clone. The chain recombines TRBV19 with TRBJ2-7; the D gene is possibly TRBD2 (5 bases). Trimming took 5 bases from V and 1 from J, leaving 15 bases between them. This CDR3 region has 15 residues. The germline V gene has CDR1 LNHDA and CDR2 SQIVND (reference sequence). CDR3 sequence (DNA): TGTGCCAGTAGTGGGTGGCGCGGGTGTTCCTACGAGCAGTACTTC. Translation: CASSGWRGCSYEQYF.

The table lists this clonotype with a few counts. The chain has TRBV9 and TRBJ1-2, with D perhaps matching TRBD1 (6 bases). The CDR3 consists of 16 residues. Germline CDR1 is SGDLS and CDR2 is YYNGEE. The V end lost 1 base, the J end lost 4 bases, and 17 bases lay between the germline ends. The CDR3 protein is CASSVNTGNEGYGYTF. Written as DNA, the CDR3 is TGTGCCAGCAGCGTAAATACAGGGAACGAGGGCTATGGCTACACCTTC.

This clonotype was counted many times. This chain connects TRBV20-1 to TRBJ1-5, with D hard to call. This CDR3 has 12 residues. Germline V gives CDR1 DFQATT, CDR2 SNEGSKA (reference sequence). V shed 4 bases and J shed 5 bases, with 9 bases lying between them. Here the CDR3 DNA reads TGCAGTGCTACTTTTACGGATCAGCCCCAGCATTTT. It specifies CSATFTDQPQHF.

The chain recombines TRBV7-3 with TRBJ1-2, with 7 bases fitting TRBD1. From germline, CDR1 is SGHTA and CDR2 FQGTGA. The CDR3 consists of 15 residues. V was clipped by 5 bases and J by 7 bases; unmatched bases: 13. The CDR3 sequence: CASSTFDRANRGYTF. CDR3 nucleotides: TGTGCCAGCAGCACCTTCGACAGGGCCAACCGTGGCTACACCTTC.

In this sample, this clonotype turned up many times. The chain joins TRBV7-8 to TRBJ2-2; 11 nucleotides agree with TRBD1. J lost 3 bases, V lost 5 bases, and 5 bases had no gene match. The CDR3 contains 16 residues. Looked up from germline, CDR1 is SGHVS and CDR2 is FQNEAQ. The CDR3 coding sequence is TGTGCCAGCAGCATGGGACAGGGGGGGGACACCGGGGAGCTGTTTTTT. Amino acids: CASSMGQGGDTGELFF. Drawing the rest from reference TRBV7-8 and TRBJ2-2, the complete variable domain is GAGVSQSPRYKVAKRGQDVALRCDPISGHVSLFWYQQALGQGPEFLTYFQNEAQLDKSGLPSDRFFAERPEGSVSTLKIQRTQQEDSAVYLCASSMGQGGDTGELFFGEGSRLTVL.

The chain couples TRBV5-6 to TRBJ1-6; D is ambiguous. The germline V and J ends were trimmed by 2 bases and 1 base, with 4 bases remaining between them. Germline CDR1 and CDR2: SGHDT and YYEEEE. CDR3 length: 14 amino acids. The CDR3 coding sequence is TGTGCCAGCAGCTTCATTTCCTATAATTCACCCCTCCACTTT. Amino acid sequence: CASSFISYNSPLHF.

The genes are TRBV19 and TRBJ2-3; D is unresolved. Per germline, CDR1 LNHDA and CDR2 SQIVND (reference sequence). With 1 base removed from V and 3 bases from J, the gap between germline ends came to 11 bases. This CDR3 spans 15 amino acids. CDR3 sequence: CASSIALLGTDTQYF. The CDR3, as DNA: TGTGCCAGTAGTATAGCCCTTCTAGGGACAGATACGCAGTATTTT.

The chain recombines TRBV5-1 with TRBJ2-1, with D perhaps matching TRBD1 (5 bases). Germline assignment: CDR1 SGHRS and CDR2 YFSETQ. The CDR3 runs 11 residues. V shed 5 bases and J shed 6 bases, with 6 bases lying between them. CDR3 sequence: CASRGRNEQFF. The CDR3 DNA follows: TGCGCCAGCAGGGGGCGCAATGAGCAGTTCTTC.

For this clonotype: The germline gene is not matched at one end of the junction; a read error may be the cause. This chain connects TRBV4-1 to TRBJ2-2; tentatively, D is TRBD2 (5 bases). Per germline, CDR1 MGHRA and CDR2 YSYEKL. This CDR3 spans 15 amino acids. CDR3 bases: TGCGCCAGCAGCCAGGCCCTGGCCATCACCGGGGAGCTGGTTTTT. Residues: CASSQALAITGELVF.

This clonotype was recorded at least ten times. The chain uses TRBV7-9 and TRBJ1-2; 7 bases map to TRBD1. The CDR3 extends over 14 amino acids. The V and J ends lost 5 bases and 4 bases, in that order; junction bases with no gene match: 7. Germline CDR1 SEHNR, CDR2 FQNEAQ (reference sequence). Here the CDR3 reads CASSQQQGRYGYTF. CDR3 DNA: TGTGCCAGCAGCCAGCAACAGGGGCGCTATGGCTACACCTTC. Using reference TRBV7-9 and TRBJ1-2 for the parts outside the CDR3, the full variable domain is DTGVSQNPRHKITKRGQNVTFRCDPISEHNRLYWYRQTLGQGPEFLTYFQNEAQLEKSRLLSDRFSAERPKGSFSTLEIQRTEQGDSAMYLCASSQQQGRYGYTFGSGTRLTVV.

There are a few counts of this clonotype. The rearrangement joins TRBV11-3 to TRBJ2-3, with 13 bases lining up with TRBD2. Germline V gives CDR1 SGHNT, CDR2 YENEEA. Germline trimming cut 5 bases from V and 0 bases from J; bases unmatched to any gene: 11. The CDR3 has 19 residues. The CDR3 coding sequence is TGTGCCAGCAGCGGCCGGACTAGCGGGGGAACGACTAGCACAGATACGCAGTATTTT. Its translation: CASSGRTSGGTTSTDTQYF.

This clonotype appeared many times. The CDR3 loop reads CSARRGAGLSRSGYTF. CDR3 bases: TGCAGTGCTAGGCGGGGCGCGGGGTTATCGCGCTCTGGCTACACCTTC. The gene calls are TRBV20-1 and TRBJ1-2, with D maybe TRBD1 (5 bases). CDR3 length: 16 residues. Germline CDR1 and CDR2: DFQATT and SNEGSKA (reference sequence). V dropped 3 bases and J dropped 7 bases, with 24 bases sitting between them.

Many counts were recorded for this clonotype. The CDR3 spells CSAIGQETQYF. CDR3 DNA: TGCAGTGCTATCGGGCAAGAGACCCAGTACTTC. V gene TRBV20-1 combines with J gene TRBJ2-5; unclear D gene. V was cut by 4 bases and J by 2 bases, with 5 bases left in between. Germline V gene data show CDR1 as DFQATT and CDR2 as SNEGSKA (reference sequence). The CDR3 totals 11 residues.

This clonotype showed up many times. The CDR3 coding sequence is TGTGCCAGCAGCGCGGGACAGCTTTTCCTTCACTATGGCTACACCTTC. It codes for CASSAGQLFLHYGYTF. The genes are TRBV5-8 and TRBJ1-2, with 7 nucleotides matching TRBD1. The V and J ends lost 4 bases and 3 bases, in that order; junction bases with no gene match: 12. The CDR3 spans 16 residues. The germline V gene has CDR1 SGHTS and CDR2 YDEGEE.

This clonotype was counted at least ten times. The genes are TRBV10-3 and TRBJ2-3; TRBD1 matches at 9 bases. Germline CDR1 ENHRY, CDR2 SYGVKD. After removal of 6 bases from V and 4 bases from J, the junction contained 8 bases not matched to a gene. The CDR3 runs 15 residues. CDR3 nucleotides: TGTGCCATCAGCGCCGGGACAGGGAGTCCAGATACGCAGTATTTT. Protein sequence: CAISAGTGSPDTQYF.

This clonotype has at least ten counts. The V gene is TRBV5-1, the J gene TRBJ2-3, with 12 bases matching TRBD1. The V segment lost 5 bases and the J segment 6 bases; nucleotides outside the gene matches: 7. The germline CDR1 and CDR2 sequences are SGHRS and YFSETQ. The CDR3 has 15 amino acids. CDR3: CASRGGTGGEDTQYF. In DNA form, the CDR3 reads TGCGCCAGCAGAGGCGGGACAGGGGGCGAGGATACGCAGTATTTT.

Many counts were recorded for this clonotype. The rearrangement uses TRBV7-2 and TRBJ1-5, with D tentatively TRBD1 (5 bases). Germline V gene lookup returns CDR1 SGHTA and CDR2 FQGNSA. The length of the CDR3 is 17 residues. V was pared by 2 bases and J by 0 bases, with 14 bases between. The CDR3 sequence: CASSLTAGGYSNQPQHF. In nucleotides, the CDR3 is TGTGCCAGCAGCTTAACCGCCGGGGGGTATAGCAATCAGCCCCAGCATTTT.

This clonotype was seen repeatedly, ten times or more. V usage is TRBV20-1 and J usage is TRBJ2-3; 10 bases line up with TRBD2. The CDR3 contains 15 residues. Germline-derived CDR1 and CDR2 are DFQATT and SNEGSKA (reference sequence). V lost 5 bases to trimming and J lost 2 bases; unmatched junction nucleotides: 7. CDR3 region: CSAPTSGDPTDTQYF. The CDR3 nucleotides are TGCAGTGCTCCTACTAGCGGGGATCCCACAGATACGCAGTATTTT.

This chain uses TRBV12-3 or TRBV12-4 with TRBJ1-3; D not resolved. Trimming pared 6 bases from V and 1 base from J, leaving 13 bases between. The CDR3 spans 15 residues. CDR3 in amino acids: CASSPTVVSGNTIYF. The CDR3 DNA follows: TGTGCCAGCAGCCCTACAGTCGTTTCTGGAAACACCATATATTTT.

This chain joins TRBV12-3 or TRBV12-4 and TRBJ2-1, with 16 bases fitting TRBD2. Losses at the gene ends were 4 bases for V and 4 bases for J; bases not matched to a gene: 7. The CDR3 is made up of 18 amino acids. The CDR3 coding sequence is TGTGCCAGCAGTTCCCCGGGACTAGCGGGGGGGATATACAATGAGCAGTTCTTC. Translated: CASSSPGLAGGIYNEQFF.

This clonotype was seen ten or more times. V gene TRBV12-3 or TRBV12-4 combines with J gene TRBJ2-7, with a weak D call TRBD2 (5 bases). The CDR3 contains 12 residues. V was trimmed by 5 bases and J by 6 bases, leaving 11 bases between them. This CDR3 is CASSQLASEQYF. The CDR3 region has the DNA TGTGCCAGCAGTCAGCTAGCTTCCGAGCAGTACTTC.